The 26 T cell receptor beta chains reported below all come from one sample, sequenced in a study of blood T cell repertoires in COVID-19 (dated by TCRdb to about 2020). Libraries were built with the immunoSEQ multiplex PCR assay. TCRdb provides this immuneACCESS table in a form limited to in-frame rearrangements. Some clones are lacking; in checked studies, under half of them reflect an unresolved V gene, and why the rest are absent is not known. In all, the sample holds 70,000 or so clones, and approximately 73% of those were seen once. The ten largest clones add up to around 14% of the sample. The sample consisted of peripheral blood. Receptors originate from a man aged 55 to 69 with COVID-19, enrolled during active disease.

This rearrangement joins TRBV27 to TRBJ1-1; D is perhaps TRBD1 (6 bases). The CDR3 consists of 15 residues. Deletions cut 7 bases from V and 3 bases from J, with 18 bases between. Germline lookup yields CDR1 MNHEY and CDR2 SMNVEV (reference sequence). CDR3 amino acids: CASTAGVASDTEAFF. The CDR3 coding sequence is TGTGCCAGCACCGCAGGGGTTGCTTCGGACACTGAAGCTTTCTTT.

This chain uses TRBV18 with TRBJ2-2; 9 bases match TRBD1. The germline gives CDR1 KGHSH, CDR2 LQKENI. The J segment lost 5 bases and the V segment lost 5 bases, leaving 6 bases of the junction unmatched. This CDR3 is 15 amino acids long. The CDR3: CASSDNRGRTGELFF. The CDR3 nucleotides read TGTGCCAGCTCAGACAACAGGGGGCGGACCGGGGAGCTGTTTTTT.

There are a few counts of this clone. The V call is TRBV30, the J call TRBJ1-1; D not certain. This CDR3 has 13 residues. Looked up from germline, CDR1 is GTSNPN and CDR2 is SVGIG (reference sequence). The V gene lost 4 bases and the J gene lost 4 bases, with 13 bases spanning the gap. In DNA form, the CDR3 reads TGTGCCTGGACCACGGGGTCGGGCACTGAAGCTTTCTTT. It specifies CAWTTGSGTEAFF. Full variable domain (rest looked up from reference TRBV30 and TRBJ1-1): SQTIHQWPATLVQPVGSPLSLECTVEGTSNPNLYWYRQAAGRGLQLLFYSVGIGQISSEVPQNLSASRPQDRQFILSSKKLLLSDSGFYLCAWTTGSGTEAFFGQGTRLTVV.

The chain is built from TRBV2 and TRBJ2-5, with 8 nucleotides matching TRBD2. The V gene end was trimmed by 8 bases and the J gene end by 5 bases; junction bases not matched to a gene: 7. This CDR3 comprises 13 residues. Germline V gene sequence: CDR1 SNHLY, CDR2 FYNNEI. The CDR3 is CASGSGMDETQYF. DNA of the CDR3: TGTGCCAGCGGTAGCGGGATGGACGAGACCCAGTACTTC.

The rearrangement uses TRBV7-9 and TRBJ2-2; 7 nucleotides line up with TRBD1. The CDR3 sequence is 16 residues long. The V gene end was trimmed by 3 bases and the J gene end by 7 bases; junction bases not matched to a gene: 11. Per the germline V gene, CDR1 is SEHNR and CDR2 is FQNEAQ (reference sequence). This CDR3 reads CASSFRGSGRVGELFF. The CDR3 bases are TGTGCCAGCAGCTTCAGGGGGTCAGGGAGAGTCGGGGAGCTGTTTTTT.

The chain carries TRBV27 and TRBJ1-6; 7 positions match TRBD1. Germline CDR1 MNHEY, CDR2 SMNVEV (reference sequence). The trim removed 2 bases at V and 10 bases at J, leaving 8 bases unmatched. The CDR3 extends over 15 amino acids. In nucleotides, the CDR3 is TGTGCCAGCAGTTTACAGACAGGGTGGGAGTCACCCCTCCACTTT. Its translation: CASSLQTGWESPLHF.

The chain couples TRBV11-2 to TRBJ1-2, with D uncertain. The V end was cut by 7 bases, the J end by 3 bases, with 15 bases between. CDR1 SGHAT and CDR2 FQNNGV come from the germline V gene. This CDR3 has 14 amino acids. The CDR3 here is CASTRPGQDYGYTF. CDR3 nucleotide sequence: TGTGCCAGCACCCGACCTGGGCAGGACTATGGCTACACCTTC. Supplemented by reference TRBV11-2 and TRBJ1-2, the full variable domain reads EAGVAQSPRYKIIEKRQSVAFWCNPISGHATLYWYQQILGQGPKLLIQFQNNGVVDDSQLPKDRFSAERLKGVDSTLKIQPAKLEDSAVYLCASTRPGQDYGYTFGSGTRLTVV.

This chain links TRBV5-1 with TRBJ2-3; 10 nucleotides match TRBD2. The CDR3 has 14 residues. Germline V gene data show CDR1 as SGHRS and CDR2 as YFSETQ. V was pared by 3 bases and J by 11 bases, with 9 bases of the junction left unmatched. CDR3 region: CASSSGVAGGEQYF. In DNA, the CDR3 is TGCGCCAGCAGCTCTGGGGTAGCGGGGGGTGAGCAGTATTTT.

The chain is built from TRBV28 and TRBJ1-5; maybe TRBD1 (6 bases). This CDR3 is 14 amino acids long. Deletions cut 1 base from V and 7 bases from J, with 11 bases between. The germline V gene has CDR1 MDHEN and CDR2 SYDVKM. The CDR3 region is CASSLSGDLQPQHF. The CDR3 DNA sequence: TGTGCCAGCAGTTTATCAGGGGACCTACAGCCCCAGCATTTT.

The chain combines TRBV27 with TRBJ1-6; D is unclear. Trimming removed 1 base from V and 5 bases from J, with 12 bases in between. This CDR3 has 16 residues. Germline V CDR1 and CDR2: MNHEY, SMNVEV (reference sequence). The CDR3 reads CASSLWAGTNNSPLHF. CDR3 nucleotides: TGTGCCAGCAGTTTATGGGCGGGTACGAATAATTCACCCCTCCACTTT.

There are a few counts of this clone. This chain uses TRBV11-2 with TRBJ1-2, with D perhaps TRBD1 (5 bases). CDR3 length equals 11 residues. Germline V gives CDR1 SGHAT, CDR2 FQNNGV. V was shortened by 3 bases and J by 6 bases, with 5 bases between the two germline ends. This CDR3 reads CASSFRDGYTF. The DNA of the CDR3 is TGTGCCAGCAGCTTCAGGGATGGCTACACCTTC. Full variable domain (rest looked up from reference TRBV11-2 and TRBJ1-2): EAGVAQSPRYKIIEKRQSVAFWCNPISGHATLYWYQQILGQGPKLLIQFQNNGVVDDSQLPKDRFSAERLKGVDSTLKIQPAKLEDSAVYLCASSFRDGYTFGSGTRLTVV.

The J gene is TRBJ2-1, the V gene TRBV12-5, with TRBD2 as a possible D gene (6 bases). Trimming stripped 3 bases from V and 4 bases from J, with 13 bases between. The CDR3 runs 15 residues. In germline, CDR1 is LGHNT, CDR2 FRNRAP. CDR3 nucleotide sequence: TGTGCTAGTGGTTTTGGGGACTTTAATTACAATGAGCAGTTCTTC. Translating gives CASGFGDFNYNEQFF.

The chain uses TRBV30 and TRBJ1-2, with D uncertain. The CDR3 spans 13 residues. CDR1 is GTSNPN, CDR2 SVGIG, per germline (reference sequence). V was cut by 4 bases and J by 0 bases, with 9 bases left in between. Written as DNA, the CDR3 is TGTGCCTGGATGGTCGGTTCTAACTATGGCTACACCTTC. This codes for CAWMVGSNYGYTF.

This clone was observed a handful of times. J is TRBJ1-5 and V is TRBV10-3, with a tentative D call TRBD1 (6 bases). Trimming cost V 6 bases and J 3 bases, with 9 bases left between them. This CDR3 has 13 residues. Germline V gene sequence: CDR1 ENHRY, CDR2 SYGVKD. The CDR3 region has the DNA TGTGCCATCAGGGACAGCATCAATCAGCCCCAGCATTTT. This codes for CAIRDSINQPQHF.

The rearrangement joins TRBV18 to TRBJ1-5; D is perhaps TRBD1 (6 bases). Germline CDR1 reads KGHSH; CDR2 reads LQKENI. V was clipped by 3 bases and J by 7 bases, with 13 bases between them. The CDR3 contains 14 residues. CDR3 sequence reads: CASSPNREGQPQHF. In DNA form, the CDR3 reads TGTGCCAGCTCACCCAACAGGGAAGGGCAGCCCCAGCATTTT.

The chain carries TRBV4-2 and TRBJ1-1, with 9 nucleotides matching TRBD1. Trimming cost V 1 base and J 5 bases; bases outside gene matches: 5. The CDR3 sequence is 15 residues long. The germline CDR1 and CDR2 sequences are LGHNA and YNFKEQ. The CDR3 sequence is CASSQAGTGSTEAFF. The CDR3, as DNA: TGTGCCAGCAGCCAAGCCGGGACAGGGTCGACTGAAGCTTTCTTT.

This chain joins TRBV25-1 and TRBJ2-5, with TRBD2 matching 9 bases. The CDR3 is made up of 15 amino acids. Trimming took 4 bases from V and 5 from J; bases not matched to a gene: 8. CDR1 and CDR2 from the germline V gene are MGHDK and SYGVNS. The CDR3 nucleotides are TGTGCCAGCAGTGTTCATAGCGGGAGCGGGGAGACCCAGTACTTC. The encoded protein is CASSVHSGSGETQYF.

In its sample, this clone was seen once. The chain employs TRBV7-2 and TRBJ2-3; 8 nucleotides align to TRBD2. The CDR3 is made up of 15 amino acids. The V and J ends lost 2 bases and 3 bases, in that order; junction bases with no gene match: 4. The germline CDR1 and CDR2 sequences are SGHTA and FQGNSA. CDR3 nucleotide sequence: TGTGCCAGCAGCTTACCGGCTAGCGGGACAGATACGCAGTATTTT. It translates to CASSLPASGTDTQYF.

Details on this clone: Germline and junction disagree at one end, which may indicate a read error. This chain connects TRBV9 to TRBJ1-2; D gene ambiguous. In germline, CDR1 is SGDLS, CDR2 YYNGEE. This CDR3 is 15 amino acids long. The CDR3 bases are TGTGCCAGCAGCGTGGAAGGCTCAGCTAACTATGGCCACACCTTC. This encodes CASSVEGSANYGHTF.

This chain joins TRBV7-2 and TRBJ1-2; maybe TRBD1 (5 bases). V was shortened by 5 bases and J by 4 bases, with 11 bases between the two germline ends. The CDR3 is made up of 13 amino acids. CDR1 and CDR2 from the germline V gene are SGHTA and FQGNSA. CDR3 amino acids: CASSMGGVYGYTF. CDR3 in DNA: TGTGCCAGCAGCATGGGAGGGGTCTATGGCTACACCTTC. The complete variable domain, with remaining parts taken from reference TRBV7-2 and TRBJ1-2, reads GAGVSQSPSNKVTEKGKDVELRCDPISGHTALYWYRQSLGQGLEFLIYFQGNSAPDKSGLPSDRFSAERTGGSVSTLTIQRTQQEDSAVYLCASSMGGVYGYTFGSGTRLTVV.

CDR3 nucleotide sequence: TGTGCCAGCAGCCGGAGCGGAGTGTACCAAGAGACCCAGTACTTC. This codes for CASSRSGVYQETQYF. The V gene is TRBV14, the J gene TRBJ2-5; perhaps TRBD2 as D (5 bases). V lost 4 bases, J lost 0 bases, and 12 bases lay in between. The germline CDR1 and CDR2 sequences are SGHDN and FVKESK. This CDR3 region has 15 residues.

The gene calls are TRBV2 and TRBJ2-3, with D perhaps matching TRBD2 (5 bases). The germline gives CDR1 SNHLY, CDR2 FYNNEI. With 7 bases removed from V and 6 bases from J, the gap between germline ends came to 8 bases. The CDR3 is made up of 11 amino acids. CDR3 nucleotide sequence: TGTGCCAGCACTAGGGAGGATACGCAGTATTTT. Translated, it gives CASTREDTQYF. Supplemented by reference TRBV2 and TRBJ2-3, the full variable domain reads EPEVTQTPSHQVTQMGQEVILRCVPISNHLYFYWYRQILGQKVEFLVSFYNNEISEKSEIFDDQFSVERPDGSNFTLKIRSTKLEDSAMYFCASTREDTQYFGPGTRLTVL.

This clone is labeled as medium-sized. This chain uses TRBV19 with TRBJ1-5; D is ambiguous. This CDR3 is 13 amino acids long. Germline V gene sequence: CDR1 LNHDA, CDR2 SQIVND (reference sequence). The ends were cut back, 6 bases at V and 3 bases at J, with 9 bases in the middle. CDR3 in amino acids: CASRNGYNQPQHF. CDR3 coding DNA: TGTGCCAGTAGGAACGGTTACAATCAGCCCCAGCATTTT.

The rearrangement joins TRBV7-3 to TRBJ2-3; D may be TRBD1 (7 bases). V was clipped by 5 bases and J by 3 bases, with 18 bases between them. This CDR3 region has 16 residues. The germline gives CDR1 SGHTA, CDR2 FQGTGA. The CDR3: CASSHRGGITTDTQYF. Written as DNA, the CDR3 is TGTGCCAGCAGCCACAGGGGCGGGATTACTACAGATACGCAGTATTTT.

The rearrangement uses TRBV15 and TRBJ2-7, with no clear D. The germline V gene has CDR1 LNHNV and CDR2 YYDKDF (reference sequence). V was shortened by 0 bases and J by 1 base, with 4 bases between the two germline ends. This CDR3 has 13 amino acids. CDR3 loop: CATSRELSYEQYF. The CDR3 region has the DNA TGTGCCACCAGCAGAGAACTGTCCTACGAGCAGTACTTC.

The genes are TRBV2 and TRBJ1-6, with TRBD1 matching 10 bases. Germline V CDR1 and CDR2: SNHLY, FYNNEI. The CDR3 covers 15 residues. With 7 bases clipped from V and 5 bases from J, the junction kept 5 bases outside the gene matches. The CDR3 is CASKPGTGDNSPLHF. The CDR3 bases are TGTGCCAGCAAACCCGGGACAGGGGATAATTCACCCCTCCACTTT.